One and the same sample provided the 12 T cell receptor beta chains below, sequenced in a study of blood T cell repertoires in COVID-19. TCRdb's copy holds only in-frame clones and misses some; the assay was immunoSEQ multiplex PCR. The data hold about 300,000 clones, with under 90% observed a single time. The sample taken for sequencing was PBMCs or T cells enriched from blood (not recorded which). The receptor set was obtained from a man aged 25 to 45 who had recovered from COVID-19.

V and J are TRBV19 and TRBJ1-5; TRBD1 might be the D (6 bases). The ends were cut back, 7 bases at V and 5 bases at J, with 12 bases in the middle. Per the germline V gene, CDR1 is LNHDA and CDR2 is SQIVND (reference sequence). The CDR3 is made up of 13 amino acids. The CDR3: CASNRQGYQPQHF. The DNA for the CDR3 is TGTGCCAGTAATCGGCAGGGGTATCAGCCCCAGCATTTT. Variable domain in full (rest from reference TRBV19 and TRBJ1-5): DGGITQSPKYLFRKEGQNVTLSCEQNLNHDAMYWYRQDPGQGLRLIYYSQIVNDFQKGDIAEGYSVSREKKESFPLTVTSAQKNPTAFYLCASNRQGYQPQHFGDGTRLSIL.

CDR3 sequence reads: CAWSVGGSNQPQHF. DNA for the CDR3: TGTGCCTGGTCCGTAGGGGGAAGTAATCAGCCCCAGCATTTT. This rearrangement joins TRBV30 to TRBJ1-5, with D possibly TRBD1 on 6 matching bases. The CDR3 runs to 14 residues. V was clipped by 5 bases and J by 4 bases, with 15 bases between them. CDR1 is GTSNPN and CDR2 is SVGIG in the germline V gene (reference sequence). The whole variable domain, remainder taken from reference TRBV30 and TRBJ1-5, is SQTIHQWPATLVQPVGSPLSLECTVEGTSNPNLYWYRQAAGRGLQLLFYSVGIGQISSEVPQNLSASRPQDRQFILSSKKLLLSDSGFYLCAWSVGGSNQPQHFGDGTRLSIL.

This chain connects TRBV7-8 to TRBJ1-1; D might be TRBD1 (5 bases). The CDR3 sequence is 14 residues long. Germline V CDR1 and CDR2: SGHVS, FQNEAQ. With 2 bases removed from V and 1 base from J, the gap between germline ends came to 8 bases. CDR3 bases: TGTGCCAGCAGCTTACGACAGACGAACACTGAAGCTTTCTTT. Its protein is CASSLRQTNTEAFF.

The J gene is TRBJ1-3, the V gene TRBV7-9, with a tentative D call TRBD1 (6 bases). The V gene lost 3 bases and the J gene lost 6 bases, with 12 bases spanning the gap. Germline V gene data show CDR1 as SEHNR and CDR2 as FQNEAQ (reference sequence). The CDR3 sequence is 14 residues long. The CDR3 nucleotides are TGTGCCAGCAGCTTTGGAGACAGGCTAAACACCATATATTTT. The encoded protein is CASSFGDRLNTIYF.

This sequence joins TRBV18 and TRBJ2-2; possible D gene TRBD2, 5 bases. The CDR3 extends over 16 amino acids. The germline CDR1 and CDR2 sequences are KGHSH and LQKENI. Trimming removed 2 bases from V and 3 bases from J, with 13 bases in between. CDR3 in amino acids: CASSPEGRWDTGELFF. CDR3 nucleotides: TGTGCCAGCTCACCAGAGGGAAGATGGGACACCGGGGAGCTGTTTTTT.

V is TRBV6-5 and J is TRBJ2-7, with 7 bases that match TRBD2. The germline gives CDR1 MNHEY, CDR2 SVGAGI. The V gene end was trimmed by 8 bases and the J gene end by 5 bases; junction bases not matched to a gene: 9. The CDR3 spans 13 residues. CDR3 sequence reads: CASRGGTNHEQYF. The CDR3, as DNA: TGTGCCAGCCGGGGCGGGACTAACCACGAGCAGTACTTC.

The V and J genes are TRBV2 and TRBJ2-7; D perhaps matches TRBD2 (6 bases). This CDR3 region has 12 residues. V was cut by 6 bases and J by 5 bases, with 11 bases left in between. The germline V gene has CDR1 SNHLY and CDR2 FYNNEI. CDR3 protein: CASRRGEDEQYF. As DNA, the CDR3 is TGTGCCAGCAGGCGGGGTGAGGACGAGCAGTACTTC.

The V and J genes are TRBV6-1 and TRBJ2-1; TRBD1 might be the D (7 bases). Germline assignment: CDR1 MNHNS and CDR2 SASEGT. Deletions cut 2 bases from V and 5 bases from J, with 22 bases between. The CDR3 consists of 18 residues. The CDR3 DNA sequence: TGTGCCAGCAGTGAAATGTTCCAGGGGGGACTTGGGGACAATGAGCAGTTCTTC. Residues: CASSEMFQGGLGDNEQFF.

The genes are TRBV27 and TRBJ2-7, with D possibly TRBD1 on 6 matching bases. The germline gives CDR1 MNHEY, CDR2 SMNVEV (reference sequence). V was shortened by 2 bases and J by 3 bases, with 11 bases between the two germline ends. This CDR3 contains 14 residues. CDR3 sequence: CASSLRGFRYEQYF. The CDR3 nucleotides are TGTGCCAGCAGTTTAAGGGGGTTCCGCTACGAGCAGTACTTC.

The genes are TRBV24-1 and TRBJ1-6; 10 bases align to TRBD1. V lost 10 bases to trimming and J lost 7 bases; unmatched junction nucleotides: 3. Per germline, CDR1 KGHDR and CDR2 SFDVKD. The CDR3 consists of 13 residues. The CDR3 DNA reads TGTGCCACTTCGGACAGGGGGAATTCACCCCTCCACTTT. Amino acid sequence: CATSDRGNSPLHF.

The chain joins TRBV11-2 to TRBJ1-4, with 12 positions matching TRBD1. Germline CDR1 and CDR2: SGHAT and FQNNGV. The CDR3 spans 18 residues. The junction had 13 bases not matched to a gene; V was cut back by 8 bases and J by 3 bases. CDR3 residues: CASSGPGTGGSANEKLFF. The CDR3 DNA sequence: TGTGCCAGCTCAGGACCGGGGACAGGGGGCAGTGCTAATGAAAAACTGTTTTTT. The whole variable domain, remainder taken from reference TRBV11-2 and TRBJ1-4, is EAGVAQSPRYKIIEKRQSVAFWCNPISGHATLYWYQQILGQGPKLLIQFQNNGVVDDSQLPKDRFSAERLKGVDSTLKIQPAKLEDSAVYLCASSGPGTGGSANEKLFFGSGTQLSVL.

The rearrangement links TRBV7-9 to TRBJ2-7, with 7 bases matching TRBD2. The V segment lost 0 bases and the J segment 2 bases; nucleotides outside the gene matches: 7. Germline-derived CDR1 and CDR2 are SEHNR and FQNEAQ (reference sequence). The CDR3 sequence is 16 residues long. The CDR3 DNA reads TGTGCCAGCAGCTTAGCGGCGGGACTACGTACCTACGAGCAGTACTTC. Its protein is CASSLAAGLRTYEQYF.